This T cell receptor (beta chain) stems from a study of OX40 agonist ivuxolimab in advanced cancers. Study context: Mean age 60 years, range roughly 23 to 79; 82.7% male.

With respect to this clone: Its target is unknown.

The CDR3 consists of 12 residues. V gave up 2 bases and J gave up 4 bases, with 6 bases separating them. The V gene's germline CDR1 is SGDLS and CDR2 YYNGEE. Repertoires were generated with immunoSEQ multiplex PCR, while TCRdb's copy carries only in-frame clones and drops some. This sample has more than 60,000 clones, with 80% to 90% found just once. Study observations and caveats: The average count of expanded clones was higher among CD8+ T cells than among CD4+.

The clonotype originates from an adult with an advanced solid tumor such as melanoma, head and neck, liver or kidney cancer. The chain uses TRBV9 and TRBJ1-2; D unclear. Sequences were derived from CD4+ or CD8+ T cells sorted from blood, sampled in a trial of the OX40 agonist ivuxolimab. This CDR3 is CASSVGSYGYTF. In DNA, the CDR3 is TGTGCCAGCAGCGTGGGGAGCTATGGCTACACCTTC.